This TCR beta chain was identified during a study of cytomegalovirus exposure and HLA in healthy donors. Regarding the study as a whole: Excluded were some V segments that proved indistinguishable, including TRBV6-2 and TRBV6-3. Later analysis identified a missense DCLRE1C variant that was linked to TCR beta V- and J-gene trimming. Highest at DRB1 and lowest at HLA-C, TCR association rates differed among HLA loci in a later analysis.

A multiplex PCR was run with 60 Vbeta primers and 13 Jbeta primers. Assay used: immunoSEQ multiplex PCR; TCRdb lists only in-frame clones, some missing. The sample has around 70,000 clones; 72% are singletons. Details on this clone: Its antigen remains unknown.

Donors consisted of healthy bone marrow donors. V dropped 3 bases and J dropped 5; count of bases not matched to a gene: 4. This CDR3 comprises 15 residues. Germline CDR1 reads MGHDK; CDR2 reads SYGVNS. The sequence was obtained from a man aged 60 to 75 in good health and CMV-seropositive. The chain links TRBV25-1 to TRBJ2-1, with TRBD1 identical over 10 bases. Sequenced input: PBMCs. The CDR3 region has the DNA TGTGCCAGCAGTGAGACAGGGGGCGCGGACAATGAGCAGTTCTTC. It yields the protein CASSETGGADNEQFF.